One sample yielded the 15 T cell receptor beta chains listed below, sequenced in a study of cytomegalovirus exposure and HLA in healthy donors (dated by TCRdb to about 2017). The library came from the immunoSEQ multiplex PCR assay. For the multiplex PCR, a mixture combining 60 forward primers for TCR Vbeta segments and 13 reverse primers for TCR Jbeta segments was used. TCRdb mirrors the immuneACCESS table, restricted to in-frame sequences. Some clones are absent from its copies; in checked studies, under half trace to an unresolved V gene, and the reason for the others is unknown. In this sample the table shows 95,000 to 110,000 clones, 76% of which occur a single time. The top ten constitute 10% of the sample. Sequences were obtained from PBMCs. The source is a woman between 18 and 30 years old in good health and CMV-seropositive.

V is TRBV7-3 and J is TRBJ1-1; D remains ambiguous. Per the germline V gene, CDR1 is SGHTA and CDR2 is FQGTGA. Trimming left V 1 base short and J 4 bases short, with 7 bases between. The CDR3 runs to 13 residues. CDR3 sequence: CASSLRQATEAFF. As DNA, the CDR3 is TGTGCCAGCAGCTTAAGACAAGCCACTGAAGCTTTCTTT.

The chain employs TRBV4-2 and TRBJ2-3; 9 bases agree with TRBD2. The CDR3 extends over 16 amino acids. V trimming: 0 bases; J trimming: 7 bases; junction bases outside the gene matches: 8. The germline gives CDR1 LGHNA, CDR2 YNFKEQ. The CDR3: CASSQDGRGGVNTQYF. The CDR3 DNA reads TGTGCCAGCAGCCAAGATGGGCGGGGGGGCGTAAATACGCAGTATTTT.

The chain joins TRBV4-1 to TRBJ2-7, with 7 nucleotides matching TRBD1. Germline loops: CDR1 MGHRA, CDR2 YSYEKL. The CDR3 is 13 residues long. J lost 4 bases, V lost 6 bases, and 6 bases had no gene match. The CDR3 loop is CASSHIQGYEQYF. The CDR3 DNA reads as TGCGCCAGCAGTCACATACAGGGGTACGAGCAGTACTTC.

This rearrangement joins TRBV7-9 to TRBJ2-1; 7 bases line up with TRBD2. The V segment lost 5 bases and the J segment 3 bases; nucleotides outside the gene matches: 4. CDR1 is SEHNR and CDR2 is FQNEAQ in the germline V gene (reference sequence). The CDR3 spans 14 residues. The CDR3 nucleotides read TGTGCCAGCAGCCCACGGACTAGCTACAATGAGCAGTTCTTC. Translation gives CASSPRTSYNEQFF.

V is TRBV18 and J is TRBJ1-1; 7 bases line up with TRBD1. Germline CDR1 reads KGHSH; CDR2 reads LQKENI. The CDR3 sequence is 16 residues long. V shed 3 bases and J 5 bases; nucleotides not matched to a gene: 12. In DNA form, the CDR3 reads TGTGCCAGCTCACCCTCCGATAATCAGGGGGGAACTGAAGCTTTCTTT. Encoded protein: CASSPSDNQGGTEAFF.

This chain links TRBV15 with TRBJ2-3; a weak D match, TRBD2 (6 bases). The CDR3 is 14 amino acids. V shed 4 bases and J shed 2 bases, with 10 bases lying between them. Per the germline V gene, CDR1 is LNHNV and CDR2 is YYDKDF (reference sequence). This CDR3 is CATSISGYTDTQYF. In nucleotides, the CDR3 is TGTGCCACCAGCATTAGCGGATACACAGATACGCAGTATTTT. The full variable domain, its missing parts supplied by reference TRBV15 and TRBJ2-3, is DAMVIQNPRYQVTQFGKPVTLSCSQTLNHNVMYWYQQKSSQAPKLLFHYYDKDFNNEADTPDNFQSRRPNTSFCFLDIRSPGLGDTAMYLCATSISGYTDTQYFGPGTRLTVL.

A few counts support this clone. The chain has TRBV29-1 and TRBJ2-7; a weak D match, TRBD1 (6 bases). CDR1 SQVTM and CDR2 ANQGSEA come from the germline V gene. The CDR3 runs 13 residues. The V end lost 3 bases, the J end lost 7 bases, and 16 bases lay between the germline ends. CDR3 DNA: TGCAGCGTTGATACAGACTCAAGGGGGGAGCAGTACTTC. It translates to CSVDTDSRGEQYF.

This clone turned up a few times. The chain recombines TRBV5-1 with TRBJ2-1; 8 bases fit TRBD2. The CDR3 consists of 16 residues. J gave up 10 bases and V 0 bases, and 12 bases lay outside the gene matches. Germline V gives CDR1 SGHRS, CDR2 YFSETQ. CDR3 nucleotides: TGCGCCAGCAGCTTGGTCGAGGGACTAGAGGCAAGCGAGCAGTTCTTC. Amino acid sequence: CASSLVEGLEASEQFF. Drawing the rest from reference TRBV5-1 and TRBJ2-1, the complete variable domain is KAGVTQTPRYLIKTRGQQVTLSCSPISGHRSVSWYQQTPGQGLQFLFEYFSETQRNKGNFPGRFSGRQFSNSRSEMNVSTLELGDSALYLCASSLVEGLEASEQFFGPGTRLTVL.

V usage is TRBV15 and J usage is TRBJ2-2; weak D call: TRBD2 (5 bases). V dropped 5 bases and J dropped 3 bases, with 10 bases sitting between them. The CDR3 consists of 14 residues. Per the germline V gene, CDR1 is LNHNV and CDR2 is YYDKDF (reference sequence). Here the CDR3 DNA reads TGTGCCACCAGCGCACGGACTTACACCGGGGAGCTGTTTTTT. Its protein product is CATSARTYTGELFF. Using reference TRBV15 and TRBJ2-2 for the parts outside the CDR3, the full variable domain is DAMVIQNPRYQVTQFGKPVTLSCSQTLNHNVMYWYQQKSSQAPKLLFHYYDKDFNNEADTPDNFQSRRPNTSFCFLDIRSPGLGDTAMYLCATSARTYTGELFFGEGSRLTVL.

This clone turned up a few times. The chain uses TRBV14 and TRBJ1-2, with TRBD1 matching over 8 bases. CDR1 is SGHDN and CDR2 is FVKESK in the germline V gene. Germline trimming cut 4 bases from V and 8 bases from J; bases unmatched to any gene: 9. This CDR3 contains 14 residues. CDR3 bases: TGTGCCAGCAGCCTAATTTCAGGGGGCCGCGGCTACACCTTC. Translated, it gives CASSLISGGRGYTF.

This clone was detected a few times. The chain is built from TRBV28 and TRBJ2-7; 7 bases agree with TRBD1. The CDR3 extends over 15 amino acids. Trimming removed 10 bases from V and 5 bases from J; junction bases left unmatched: 17. The germline V gene encodes CDR1 MDHEN and CDR2 SYDVKM. The CDR3 reads CATDPGTVQGDEQYF. Written as DNA, the CDR3 is TGTGCCACCGACCCTGGGACAGTCCAAGGGGACGAGCAGTACTTC.

The chain joins TRBV4-1 to TRBJ2-5; 9 nucleotides agree with TRBD2. CDR3 size: 15 residues. CDR1 and CDR2 (germline): MGHRA, YSYEKL. The J segment lost 6 bases and the V segment lost 3 bases, leaving 8 bases of the junction unmatched. The CDR3 region has the DNA TGCGCCAGCAGCCAGACGCTAGCGGGGTTAAAGACCCAGTACTTC. It translates to CASSQTLAGLKTQYF.

This rearrangement joins TRBV13 to TRBJ2-3; TRBD2 matches 9 bases. The J segment lost 4 bases and the V segment lost 6 bases, leaving 14 bases of the junction unmatched. Germline V gives CDR1 PRHDT, CDR2 FYEKMQ (reference sequence). The CDR3 is 17 residues long. Here the CDR3 reads CASSSIRGGEPPDTQYF. The CDR3, as DNA: TGTGCCAGCAGTTCGATACGCGGGGGGGAGCCCCCAGATACGCAGTATTTT.

Of note for this clone: Additional DNA sequences in this sample encode the identical CDR3. This chain uses TRBV30 with TRBJ1-3; D might be TRBD1 (5 bases). Germline V gene sequence: CDR1 GTSNPN, CDR2 SVGIG (reference sequence). Trimming shortened V by 3 bases and J by 0 bases, and 12 bases separated the two germline ends. The CDR3 consists of 15 residues. The DNA for the CDR3 is TGTGCCTGGAGCCGGGACTCCGGCTCTGGAAACACCATATATTTT. Translating it yields CAWSRDSGSGNTIYF.

This chain connects TRBV7-2 to TRBJ1-3; D remains ambiguous. Germline V gives CDR1 SGHTA, CDR2 FQGNSA. There are 12 residues in the CDR3. V lost 5 bases and J 3 bases, leaving 5 bases between the germline ends. CDR3 coding DNA: TGTGCCAGCAGCCAACATGGAAACACCATATATTTT. Residues: CASSQHGNTIYF.